The present entry profiles one T cell receptor (beta chain) with its context. The data originate from a study of Ad26.COV2.S vaccination and SARS-CoV-2 variants. The treatment: roughly 18 received Ad26.COV2.S at low or high dose, single or two shots; 5 received placebo; per-sample allocation not given. After the first vaccine or placebo injection, samples were drawn on day 63. Produced via immunoSEQ multiplex PCR; TCRdb's table is partial and in-frame only. The sample yields about half a million clones, 89% seen once. The CDR3 is 15 residues long. CDR1 and CDR2 (germline): SGHTA, FQGNSA. V shed 5 bases, J shed 2 bases, and the junction held 7 bases outside the gene matches.

The sequencing here drew on peripheral blood, taken in a trial of Ad26.COV2.S vaccine versus placebo. The clonotype originates from a person between 18 and 65 years old who received the Ad26.COV2.S COVID-19 vaccine or a placebo. The chain uses TRBV7-2 and TRBJ2-7; 9 bases agree with TRBD2. The CDR3 bases are TGTGCCAGCAGCCCCCACCCTAGCGGGGCCTACGAGCAGTACTTC. It yields the protein CASSPHPSGAYEQYF.